The 14 T cell receptor beta chains reported below all come from one sample, sequenced in a study of CD8 T cells in Susac syndrome. The RNA input was roughly 0.45 to 1 ug, and it was reverse transcribed with random hexamers. A single record per CDR3 protein comes from TCRdb applying MiXCR to the immunoSEQ multiplex PCR reads. The sample carries about 190,000 distinct CDR3 sequences, over 75% recorded once. The specimen was CD4+ T cells from PBMCs. Source of these receptors: a human donor with Susac syndrome.

The V call is TRBV11-2, the J call TRBJ2-5, with TRBD1 matching over 7 bases. Trimming cost V 1 base and J 5 bases; bases outside gene matches: 4. CDR3 length: 14 residues. Germline V gene lookup returns CDR1 SGHAT and CDR2 FQNNGV. The CDR3 region is CASSLGGGWETQYF. The CDR3 DNA follows: TGTGCCAGCAGCTTAGGAGGGGGCTGGGAGACCCAGTACTTC.

This clonotype has only one observation. V is TRBV20-1 and J is TRBJ1-1; no firm D call. The length of the CDR3 is 14 residues. CDR1 and CDR2 (germline): DFQATT, SNEGSKA (reference sequence). The germline V and J ends were trimmed by 1 base and 4 bases, with 13 bases remaining between them. The CDR3 region has the DNA TGCAGTGCTAGAGTTGCGGGCCCTCGCACTGAAGCTTTCTTT. It encodes CSARVAGPRTEAFF.

This clonotype is a singleton in its sample. V usage is TRBV20-1 and J usage is TRBJ1-2; no clear D gene. The CDR3 covers 11 residues. V was cut by 4 bases and J by 4 bases, with 7 bases left in between. Germline V gives CDR1 DFQATT, CDR2 SNEGSKA (reference sequence). The CDR3 bases are TGCAGTGCTACGCATATCTATGGCTACACCTTC. It translates to CSATHIYGYTF.

V usage is TRBV20-1 and J usage is TRBJ2-2; tentative D call: TRBD2 (5 bases). V was trimmed by 5 bases and J by 2 bases, leaving 15 bases between them. CDR3 length: 15 residues. Germline assignment: CDR1 DFQATT and CDR2 SNEGSKA (reference sequence). CDR3 in DNA: TGCAGTGCTGGAGCGGTTCGGGGAAACACCGGGGAGCTGTTTTTT. Protein: CSAGAVRGNTGELFF.

The rearrangement uses TRBV3-1 and TRBJ2-1; D is uncertain. This CDR3 contains 14 residues. The V gene lost 0 bases and the J gene lost 9 bases, with 12 bases spanning the gap. CDR1 LGHDT and CDR2 YNNKEL come from the germline V gene (reference sequence). The chain's CDR3 is CASSQDRYGSEQFF. CDR3 DNA sequence: TGTGCCAGCAGCCAAGATCGGTACGGCAGTGAGCAGTTCTTC.

The sample holds one count of this clonotype. This chain joins TRBV28 and TRBJ2-1; no definite D call. Per germline, CDR1 MDHEN and CDR2 SYDVKM. V lost 4 bases, J lost 4 bases, and 17 bases lay in between. This CDR3 has 16 residues. CDR3 coding DNA: TGTGCCAGCAGTTCTGAGGCGTGGGTTGGGTACAATGAGCAGTTCTTC. Its protein is CASSSEAWVGYNEQFF.

The chain carries TRBV19 and TRBJ2-1; possibly TRBD1 for D (5 bases). CDR3 size: 14 residues. The V gene lost 4 bases and the J gene lost 9 bases, with 16 bases spanning the gap. From germline, CDR1 is LNHDA and CDR2 SQIVND (reference sequence). CDR3 bases: TGTGCCAGTAGTAGACAGACTCCGAGCCTTGAGCAGTTCTTC. This sequence encodes CASSRQTPSLEQFF.

This clonotype turned up a few times. The genes are TRBV3-1 and TRBJ1-2; 10 positions agree with TRBD1. The trim removed 1 base at V and 4 bases at J, leaving 6 bases unmatched. Germline V gene data show CDR1 as LGHDT and CDR2 as YNNKEL (reference sequence). This CDR3 has 16 amino acids. In nucleotides, the CDR3 is TGTGCCAGCAGCCAAGGACAGGGGGCGCGCGGCTATGGCTACACCTTC. It specifies CASSQGQGARGYGYTF. Variable domain in full (rest from reference TRBV3-1 and TRBJ1-2): DTAVSQTPKYLVTQMGNDKSIKCEQNLGHDTMYWYKQDSKKFLKIMFSYNNKELIINETVPNRFSPKSPDKAHLNLHINSLELGDSAVYFCASSQGQGARGYGYTFGSGTRLTVV.

This chain links TRBV9 with TRBJ1-3; a possible D gene is TRBD1 (5 bases). The CDR3 totals 16 residues. Looked up from germline, CDR1 is SGDLS and CDR2 is YYNGEE. V was pared by 0 bases and J by 3 bases, with 13 bases between. In DNA form, the CDR3 reads TGTGCCAGCAGCGTAGGAGGGCAGGGTGTTGGAAACACCATATATTTT. Its translation: CASSVGGQGVGNTIYF.

There are a few counts of this clonotype. This sequence joins TRBV18 and TRBJ1-1; 7 nucleotides agree with TRBD1. This CDR3 is 12 amino acids long. The J segment lost 4 bases and the V segment lost 5 bases, leaving 1 base of the junction unmatched. CDR1 is KGHSH, CDR2 LQKENI, per germline. The CDR3 DNA is TGTGCCAGCTCAACAGGGGCCACTGAAGCTTTCTTT. This codes for CASSTGATEAFF.

The rearrangement joins TRBV11-2 to TRBJ2-7; D is ambiguous. The length of the CDR3 is 14 residues. Germline CDR1 SGHAT, CDR2 FQNNGV. V lost 4 bases, J lost 1 base, and 11 bases lay in between. CDR3 sequence reads: CASSSPSESYEQYF. In nucleotides, the CDR3 is TGTGCCAGCAGCTCCCCGTCCGAATCCTACGAGCAGTACTTC.

This chain connects TRBV3-1 to TRBJ2-1; 9 bases are shared with TRBD2. In germline, CDR1 is LGHDT, CDR2 YNNKEL (reference sequence). The CDR3 runs to 15 residues. J gave up 5 bases and V 4 bases, and 6 bases lay outside the gene matches. CDR3 region: CASSRSASGNNEQFF. The CDR3 region has the DNA TGTGCCAGCAGCCGATCGGCTAGCGGGAACAATGAGCAGTTCTTC.

The gene calls are TRBV5-1 and TRBJ2-2; TRBD1 matches at 8 bases. V lost 7 bases to trimming and J lost 4 bases; unmatched junction nucleotides: 9. In germline, CDR1 is SGHRS, CDR2 YFSETQ. CDR3 length: 15 residues. DNA for the CDR3: TGCGCCAGCTCCGACAGGGGAGGTAGCACCGGGGAGCTGTTTTTT. This codes for CASSDRGGSTGELFF.

The chain has TRBV7-2 and TRBJ1-1; D is undetermined. There are 14 residues in the CDR3. With 3 bases removed from V and 0 bases from J, the gap between germline ends came to 8 bases. CDR1 and CDR2 (germline): SGHTA, FQGNSA. CDR3 coding DNA: TGTGCCAGCAGCTTGAGCACAGTGAACACTGAAGCTTTCTTT. Protein product: CASSLSTVNTEAFF.